This TCR beta chain was recovered during a study of blood T cell repertoires in COVID-19. The overall study: Spain, Italy and the United States supplied samples that represented acute and convalescent COVID-19. In each case, the material was cDNA or gDNA derived from T cells, B-cell-depleted T cells, or PBMCs.

Participants spanned ages about 18 to 100 years and resided in 20 to 30 US areas. Authors' processing steps: For nucleated cells, counts were estimated from reference gene primer amplification. Generated by immunoSEQ multiplex PCR, the TCRdb table keeps only in-frame clones and is missing some. The DNA was the basis for D and trimming; V, J and clone size are from that table. The table shows around 250,000 clones, with about 80% occurring only once. V dropped 4 bases and J dropped 4 bases, with 13 bases sitting between them. CDR3 length equals 14 residues. Per germline, CDR1 SGHDN and CDR2 FVKESK. The receptor was derived from a man aged 25 to 40 with acute COVID-19. The V call is TRBV14, the J call TRBJ1-1, with D perhaps matching TRBD1 (6 bases). The sample was PBMCs or T cells enriched from blood (not recorded which). This chain's CDR3 is CASSLRGGGTEAFF. The CDR3 coding sequence is TGTGCCAGCAGCCTCCGGGGGGGCGGCACTGAAGCTTTCTTT. Looking up the rest from reference TRBV14 and TRBJ1-1 gives the full variable domain: EAGVTQFPSHSVIEKGQTVTLRCDPISGHDNLYWYRRVMGKEIKFLLHFVKESKQDESGMPNNRFLAERTGGTYSTLKVQPAELEDSGVYFCASSLRGGGTEAFFGQGTRLTVV.